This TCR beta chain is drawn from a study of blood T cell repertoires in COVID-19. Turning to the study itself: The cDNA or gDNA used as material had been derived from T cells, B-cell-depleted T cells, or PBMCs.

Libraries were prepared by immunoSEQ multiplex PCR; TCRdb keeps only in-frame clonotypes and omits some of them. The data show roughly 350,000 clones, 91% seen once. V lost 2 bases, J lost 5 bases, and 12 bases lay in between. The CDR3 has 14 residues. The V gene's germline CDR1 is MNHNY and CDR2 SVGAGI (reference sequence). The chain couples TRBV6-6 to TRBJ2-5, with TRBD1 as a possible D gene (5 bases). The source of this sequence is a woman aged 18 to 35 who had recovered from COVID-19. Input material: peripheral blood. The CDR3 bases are TGTGCCAGCAGTTACCCGACCCCAGGGGAGACCCAGTACTTC. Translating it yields CASSYPTPGETQYF.